These T cell receptor beta chains were read from a single sample in a study of blood T cell repertoires in COVID-19. Produced via immunoSEQ multiplex PCR; TCRdb's table is partial and in-frame only. The sample has some 120,000 clones, 80% to 85% seen once. Sequencing was done on a sample of peripheral blood. Receptor source: a woman aged 70-85 years with acute or convalescent COVID-19. CDR3s include the opening cysteine and the closing phenylalanine or tryptophan. The order of the fields is clone size, V gene, J gene, D gene, CDR3 length, CDR3 DNA, CDR3 protein. D genes are given only for firm matches. Some rows have no size entry. The others give once, few or many, or a class for an expanded clone.

.,TRBV3-1/TRBV3-2,TRBJ1-2,TRBD1,16,TGTGCCAGCAGCCTCTCCCGACAGGGACGGAACTATGGCTACACCTTC,CASSLSRQGRNYGYTF
.,TRBV2,TRBJ1-2,TRBD1,14,TGTGCCAGCAGTGAGGGGACAGGGGACTATGGCTACACCTTC,CASSEGTGDYGYTF
.,TRBV10-3,TRBJ1-1,.,13,TGTGCCATCGGGGCCCTCCTAGGCACTGAAGCTTTCTTT,CAIGALLGTEAFF
.,TRBV6-5,TRBJ2-5,.,16,TGTGCCAGCAGTTATCTCCCCTTAGCCCCACAAGAGACCCAGTACTTC,CASSYLPLAPQETQYF
.,TRBV5-1,TRBJ2-5,TRBD2,17,TGCGCCAGCAGCTTAGGACTAGCGGCAGTCGAGCAAGAGACCCAGTACTTC,CASSLGLAAVEQETQYF
once,TRBV30,TRBJ1-5,.,13,TGTGCCTGGAGTAGAGGTATCGACCAGCCCCAGCATTTT,CAWSRGIDQPQHF
.,TRBV29-1,TRBJ1-2,.,12,TGCAGCGAAGGTGAAGGGGGTTATGGCTACACCTTC,CSEGEGGYGYTF
once,TRBV4-1,TRBJ1-3,.,14,TGCGCCAGCAGCCAAGACGGGGATGGAAACACCATATATTTT,CASSQDGDGNTIYF
.,TRBV5-1,TRBJ1-2,.,15,TGCGCCAGCAGCTTGGCAGGTCAGGGTGTCTATGGCTACACCTTC,CASSLAGQGVYGYTF
.,TRBV29-1,TRBJ2-1,TRBD2,15,TGCAGCGTTGAGGGGGGACTAGCGGGAGGGCCCTCGCAGTTCTTC,CSVEGGLAGGPSQFF
.,TRBV9,TRBJ2-7,TRBD2,13,TGTGCCAGCAGCGTATCACGGGGGGGCGAGCAGTACTTC,CASSVSRGGEQYF
few,TRBV12-3/TRBV12-4,TRBJ2-2,.,12,TGTGCCAGCACCCCTTACACCGGGGAGCTGTTTTTT,CASTPYTGELFF
once,TRBV7-8,TRBJ1-2,TRBD1,15,TGTGCCAGCAGCTTAGCGCAAGGGACAGCCTATGGCTACACCTTC,CASSLAQGTAYGYTF
.,TRBV6-5,TRBJ2-7,TRBD1,14,TGTGCCAGCAGAGGGACAGGGTTGGACTACGAGCAGTACTTC,CASRGTGLDYEQYF
.,TRBV9,TRBJ1-5,.,14,TGTGCCAGCAGCCCCGGGTTTCGCAATCAGCCCCAGCATTTT,CASSPGFRNQPQHF
.,TRBV28,TRBJ1-4,TRBD1,18,TGTGCCAGCAGTTTATGGGGTGTAGGGGACAGGGGTAATGAAAAACTGTTTTTT,CASSLWGVGDRGNEKLFF
.,TRBV10-3,TRBJ1-5,.,13,TGTGCCATCAGTGAAGGGGGTAATCAGCCCCAGCATTTT,CAISEGGNQPQHF
.,TRBV6-1,TRBJ2-4,TRBD2,16,TGTGCCAGCAGTGAAGGGCGGGAGAGGGCCAAAAACATTCAGTACTTC,CASSEGRERAKNIQYF
few,TRBV29-1,TRBJ2-3,.,11,TGCAGCGTTGAAGACAGAGATACGCAGTATTTT,CSVEDRDTQYF
.,TRBV30,TRBJ1-1,.,11,TGTGCCTGCAGGGGGAACACTGAAGCTTTCTTT,CACRGNTEAFF
few,TRBV9,TRBJ1-5,.,14,TGTGCCAGCAGCGTAGGTCCGAGGGATCAGCCCCAGCATTTT,CASSVGPRDQPQHF
.,TRBV29-1,TRBJ1-2,TRBD1,12,TGCAGCGCGACAGGGAACCCCTATGGCTACACCTTC,CSATGNPYGYTF
few,TRBV6-2/TRBV6-3,TRBJ1-5,TRBD1,14,TGTGCCAGCAGCCCTGGACAGGGGAGTCAGCCCCAGCATTTT,CASSPGQGSQPQHF
.,TRBV9,TRBJ2-2,TRBD2,16,TGTGCCAGCAGCGGTGGACTAGGGACGAACACCGGGGAGCTGTTTTTT,CASSGGLGTNTGELFF
.,TRBV30,TRBJ2-5,TRBD1,15,TGTGCCTGGAGTGTACTCGGGACAGGGGTGGAGACCCAGTACTTC,CAWSVLGTGVETQYF
.,TRBV5-1,TRBJ1-3,TRBD1,15,TGCGCCAGCAGCTCCTCAGGGGGCACTGGAAACACCATATATTTT,CASSSSGGTGNTIYF
.,TRBV5-6,TRBJ2-1,TRBD2,16,TGTGCCAGCAGTCCCCGGGGGGTAAGCTCCTACAATGAGCAGTTCTTC,CASSPRGVSSYNEQFF
.,TRBV5-1,TRBJ1-3,TRBD1,17,TGCGCCAGCAGCTTGGAGGGACAGACTAGAATTGGAAACACCATATATTTT,CASSLEGQTRIGNTIYF
.,TRBV5-1,TRBJ2-2,TRBD1,15,TGCGCCAGCAGCTTGGAAGGGGGCGGCACCGGGGAGCTGTTTTTT,CASSLEGGGTGELFF
.,TRBV7-8,TRBJ2-3,.,15,TGTGCCAGCACCATCAGCAGGGGAAGCACAGATACGCAGTATTTT,CASTISRGSTDTQYF
.,TRBV5-1,TRBJ1-5,.,14,TGCGCCAGCAGCTTGGGCCAGGCCGATCAGCCCCAGCATTTT,CASSLGQADQPQHF
.,TRBV19,TRBJ2-1,TRBD1,13,TGTGCCAGTAGGGGACAGGGGTACAATGAGCAGTTCTTC,CASRGQGYNEQFF
.,TRBV3-1/TRBV3-2,TRBJ1-1,TRBD1,16,TGTGCCAGCAGCCAACCCCACCCGGGGCAGGGGGCCCGGCAGATCTTT,CASSQPHPGQGARQIF
.,TRBV19,TRBJ2-3,.,16,TGTGCCAGTAGTCCAAGGAGGGAACAGAACACAGATACGCAGTATTTT,CASSPRREQNTDTQYF
.,TRBV7-9,TRBJ1-5,.,13,TGTGCCAGCAGCCTGGGGACAACCCAGCCCCAGCATTTT,CASSLGTTQPQHF
.,TRBV7-8,TRBJ2-3,TRBD2,18,TGTGCCAGCAGCTTACGTACTTCTTTCGGGAGGGGAGCGGATACGCAGTATTTT,CASSLRTSFGRGADTQYF
.,TRBV3-1/TRBV3-2,TRBJ1-1,TRBD1,12,TGTGCCAGCAGCCAAGTGGGACAGGCTGCTTTCTTT,CASSQVGQAAFF
.,TRBV11-3,TRBJ2-1,TRBD2,15,TGTGCCAGCAGCTCCCGGGGGGACTCCTACAATGAGCAGTTCTTC,CASSSRGDSYNEQFF
.,TRBV3-1/TRBV3-2,TRBJ1-1,TRBD1,14,TGTGCCAGCAGCCAGTCAGGGGGGACGACTGAAGCTTTCTTT,CASSQSGGTTEAFF
few,TRBV7-3,TRBJ1-2,.,13,TGTGCCAGCAGCTTGGGGGCAGGGGCTGGCTACACCTTC,CASSLGAGAGYTF
.,TRBV5-4,TRBJ2-3,TRBD2,16,TGTGCCAGCAGCCATGGGGCGGGGGGGCCGGGAGATACGCAGTATTTT,CASSHGAGGPGDTQYF
.,TRBV18,TRBJ1-1,.,15,TGTGCCAGCTCACCGCAGGTTGATATGAACACTGAAGCTTTCTTT,CASSPQVDMNTEAFF
.,TRBV20-1,TRBJ2-3,.,11,TGCAGTGCTAGAATAACAGATACGCAGTATTTT,CSARITDTQYF
once,TRBV9,TRBJ1-5,TRBD1,16,TGTGCCAGCAGCCAGGGGGTAGGGGGCCGTAATCAGCCCCAGCATTTT,CASSQGVGGRNQPQHF
.,TRBV29-1,TRBJ2-3,.,12,TGCAGCGTTGAACCAGGGCCAGATACGCAGTATTTT,CSVEPGPDTQYF
.,TRBV18,TRBJ1-2,.,13,TGTGCCAGCCGAGGGGGACGTAACTATGGCTACACCTTC,CASRGGRNYGYTF
.,TRBV11-2,TRBJ1-5,.,13,TGTGCCAGCAGCTTAGCGGTTGATCAGCCCCAGCATTTT,CASSLAVDQPQHF
.,TRBV6-1,TRBJ1-5,.,18,TGTGCCAGCAGTGAAGGGGTCCAGTGGGGAGGGGGCAATCAGCCCCAGCATTTT,CASSEGVQWGGGNQPQHF